Here is one TCR beta chain with its context. The sample belongs to a study of blood T cell repertoires in COVID-19. Study details: Samples came from the United States, Italy and Spain, spanning acute and convalescent COVID-19.

Under the authors' procedure: Reference gene primer amplification yielded estimated nucleated cell counts. Measured with immunoSEQ multiplex PCR; TCRdb has only the in-frame clones, and not every one. That table is the source of V, J and clone size, and D and trimming were worked out from the DNA. Of about 140,000 clones listed, around 76% are singletons. In germline, CDR1 is MGHDK, CDR2 SYGVNS. The CDR3 extends over 15 amino acids. Trimming at V came to 6 bases and at J to 1 base, leaving 4 bases not matched to a gene. The sample was peripheral blood. The clonotype was recovered from a man older than 75 with acute or convalescent COVID-19. The chain has TRBV25-1 and TRBJ1-2; 11 nucleotides line up with TRBD1. In nucleotides, the CDR3 is TGTGCCAGCAGGCGGACAGGGGGCGTTAACTATGGCTACACCTTC. It yields the protein CASRRTGGVNYGYTF.